Given below is one T cell receptor (beta chain) in context. Deletions cut 8 bases from V and 5 bases from J, with 18 bases between. CDR1 is WNHNN and CDR2 is SYGVQD in the germline V gene (reference sequence). The CDR3 length is 14 residues. This sample was taken from a study of shared clonotypes between healthy human individuals. Only in-frame clones appear in the TCRdb table, and some are missing; sequencing was by immunoSEQ multiplex PCR. The table lists more than 2 million clones, 85% to 95% of them singletons. The sequenced sample consisted of naive CD4+ T cells sorted from blood. As for subset: CD45RA+ positively selected. V and J are TRBV10-1 and TRBJ1-1; D might be TRBD1 (5 bases). The origin of this receptor is a man in his late teens or twenties in good health. CDR3 amino acids: CASLGLTGSTEAFF. CDR3 DNA: TGCGCCAGCCTGGGTCTAACAGGTTCAACTGAAGCTTTCTTT.